This T cell receptor beta chain was captured by sequencing in a study of blood T cell repertoires in COVID-19. Overall study: The samples span acute and convalescent COVID-19 from the United States, Italy and Spain. PBMCs, B-cell-depleted T cells, or T cells provided the cDNA or gDNA that made up the material.

Original methodology: Estimated nucleated cell counts came from reference gene primer amplification. The repertoire was sequenced with immunoSEQ multiplex PCR; TCRdb's copy has only in-frame clones and lacks some. The DNA gave D and trimming, while V, J and clone size come from that table. The sample lists 90,000 to 110,000 clones; 80% to 85% were seen once. Germline lookup yields CDR1 KGHSH and CDR2 LQKENI. V lost 6 bases to trimming and J lost 3 bases, with 6 bases between them. The CDR3 is 11 amino acids. The V gene is TRBV18, the J gene TRBJ2-7; D ambiguous. The sequencing input was peripheral blood. This clonotype originated in a woman over 75 with acute or convalescent COVID-19. The chain's CDR3 is CASSASYEQYV. CDR3 bases: TGTGCCAGCTCGGCCAGCTACGAGCAGTACGTC.